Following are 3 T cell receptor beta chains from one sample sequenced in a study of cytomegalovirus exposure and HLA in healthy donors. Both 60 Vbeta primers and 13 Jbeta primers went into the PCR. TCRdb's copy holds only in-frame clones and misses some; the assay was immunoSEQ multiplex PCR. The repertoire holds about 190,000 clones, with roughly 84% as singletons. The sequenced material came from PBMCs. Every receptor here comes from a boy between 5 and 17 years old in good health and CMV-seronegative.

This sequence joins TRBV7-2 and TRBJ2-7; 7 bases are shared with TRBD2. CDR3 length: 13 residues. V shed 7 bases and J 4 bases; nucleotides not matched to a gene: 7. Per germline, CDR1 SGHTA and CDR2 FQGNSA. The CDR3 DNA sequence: TGTGCCAGCACGGCTAGCGGAAGATACGAGCAGTACTTC. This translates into CASTASGRYEQYF.

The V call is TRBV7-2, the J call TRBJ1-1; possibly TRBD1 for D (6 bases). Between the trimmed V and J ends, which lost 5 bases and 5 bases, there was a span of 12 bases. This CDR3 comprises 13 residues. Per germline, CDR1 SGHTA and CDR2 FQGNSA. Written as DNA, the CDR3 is TGTGCCAGCAGCCTTAAACAGGGAACTGAAGCTTTCTTT. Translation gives CASSLKQGTEAFF.

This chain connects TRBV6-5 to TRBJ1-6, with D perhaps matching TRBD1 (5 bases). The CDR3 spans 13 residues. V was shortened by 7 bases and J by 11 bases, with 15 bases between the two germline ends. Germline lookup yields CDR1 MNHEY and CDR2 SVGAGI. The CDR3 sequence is CASTAGLGAPLHF. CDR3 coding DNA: TGTGCCAGCACGGCAGGGTTAGGGGCACCCCTCCACTTT.